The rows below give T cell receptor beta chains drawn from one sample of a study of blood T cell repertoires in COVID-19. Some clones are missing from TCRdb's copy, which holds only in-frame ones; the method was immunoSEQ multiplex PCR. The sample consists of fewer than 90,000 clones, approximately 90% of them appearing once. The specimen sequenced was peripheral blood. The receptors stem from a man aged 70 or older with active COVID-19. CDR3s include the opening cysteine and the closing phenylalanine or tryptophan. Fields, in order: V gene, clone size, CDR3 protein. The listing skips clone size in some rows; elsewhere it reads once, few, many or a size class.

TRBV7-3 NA CASSPNPWTAATGELFF
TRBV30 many CAWSVGVGGPAGYGYTF
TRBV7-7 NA CASSIGDRAIYEQYF
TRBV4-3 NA CASSQDFSGLSDTQYF
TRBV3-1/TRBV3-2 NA CASTRGSPGELFF
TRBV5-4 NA CASSLGGTDTQYF
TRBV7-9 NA CASSLGPQPQHF
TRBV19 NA CASSPFSRDYNEQFF
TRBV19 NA CASSIDRQGAIYTEAFF
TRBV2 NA CASSDGLAGVAGANVLTF
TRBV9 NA CASSVDAPGELFF
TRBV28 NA CASKRDGETQYF
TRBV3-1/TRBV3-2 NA CASSLSGTPYEQFF
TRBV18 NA CASSPGLNTGELFF
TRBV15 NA CATSRDRGTEAFF
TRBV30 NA CAWSGGDPAQHF
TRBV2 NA CASSEPDRGPPEAFF
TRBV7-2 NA CASSAQTGPETQYF
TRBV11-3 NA CASSQDFSNEQFF
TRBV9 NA CASSPGLAGGRTGELFF
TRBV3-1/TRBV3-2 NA CASSQGGSTGELFF
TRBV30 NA CAWKLAGPYEQYF
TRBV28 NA CASSPLGLSYNEQFF
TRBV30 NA CAWSPPGVAPYNEQFF
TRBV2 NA CASIGTANEQYF
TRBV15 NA CATSRGGDPGSYEQYF
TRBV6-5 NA CASSYSRGRGYNEQFF
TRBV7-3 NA CASSPNTGSDNEQFF
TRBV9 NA CASSLLGSVDSYNEQFF
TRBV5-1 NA CASSPSRDIEPF
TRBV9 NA CASSVLGGRRFF
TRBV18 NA CASSPAAQETQYF
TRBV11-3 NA CASSLGTSGRDTQYF
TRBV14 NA CASSPHLFGEQFF
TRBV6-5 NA CASRGRGRGEQYF
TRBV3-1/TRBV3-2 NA CASSLHHRGRGNSPLHF
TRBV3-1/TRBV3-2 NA CASSQVGGAKNIQYF
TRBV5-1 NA CASSLGQGGNEQYF
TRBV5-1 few CASTPGPSGRGLEQFF
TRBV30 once CAWWGQGRGQNYGYTF
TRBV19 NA CASSIWSGGQETQYF
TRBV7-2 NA CASGLPSSYEQYF
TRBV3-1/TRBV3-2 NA CASSPSGTPNTEAFF
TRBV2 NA CASSLKLEAFF
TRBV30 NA CAWSKGAGRYEQYF
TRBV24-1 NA CATSDLAGARETQYF
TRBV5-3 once CARSSGGDYGYTF
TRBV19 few CASSMRGTVQETQYF
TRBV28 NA CASRPGTGIRDNEQFF